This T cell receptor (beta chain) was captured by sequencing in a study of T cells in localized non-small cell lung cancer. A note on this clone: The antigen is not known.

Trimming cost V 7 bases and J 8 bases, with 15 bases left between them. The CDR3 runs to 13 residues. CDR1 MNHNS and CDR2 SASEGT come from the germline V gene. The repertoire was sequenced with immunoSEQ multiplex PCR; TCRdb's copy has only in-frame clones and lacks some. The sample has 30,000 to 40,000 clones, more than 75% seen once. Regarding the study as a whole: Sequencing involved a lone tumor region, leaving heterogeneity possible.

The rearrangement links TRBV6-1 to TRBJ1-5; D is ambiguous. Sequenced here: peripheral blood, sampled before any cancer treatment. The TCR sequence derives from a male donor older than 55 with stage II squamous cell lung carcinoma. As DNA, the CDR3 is TGTGCCAGCATTGCCAACCTTCTAGAGCCCCAGCATTTT. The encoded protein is CASIANLLEPQHF.